A single sample is the source of the 23 T cell receptor beta chains below, sequenced in a study of human T cells and chemical hapten exposure. The sample's time point: patch test 2, 6 weeks after DPC sensitization. Sample treatment: therapeutic diphenylcyclopropenone sensitization with weekly scalp DPC. Via MiXCR, TCRdb re-called the RACE reads, giving one row per CDR3 protein. The sample gives some 82,000 distinct CDR3 sequences, more than 6.5% of which show up once; 1% to 1.5% is in the top ten. The material was whole blood, obtained in connection with sensitization to the hapten diphenylcyclopropenone (DPC). The source is a woman in her twenties or thirties with alopecia areata. Some clones in this sample may be carry-over from other donors' samples.

This clonotype was counted ten times or more. The V gene is TRBV12-3 or TRBV12-4, the J gene TRBJ1-1; maybe TRBD1 (5 bases). CDR3 size: 17 residues. V was clipped by 6 bases and J by 3 bases, with 23 bases between them. The CDR3 protein is CASRARGGVKGYTEAFF. The CDR3 DNA sequence: TGTGCCAGCAGGGCCCGGGGAGGGGTGAAGGGGTACACTGAAGCTTTCTTT.

The chain combines TRBV19 with TRBJ2-5, with TRBD2 matching 7 bases. The CDR3 consists of 12 residues. The germline CDR1 and CDR2 sequences are LNHDA and SQIVND (reference sequence). The trim removed 5 bases at V and 5 bases at J, leaving 2 bases unmatched. CDR3 sequence: CASSGGGETQYF. The CDR3 bases are TGTGCCAGTAGTGGGGGGGGGGAGACCCAGTACTTC.

The chain combines TRBV10-3 with TRBJ2-7; D is unresolved. In germline, CDR1 is ENHRY, CDR2 SYGVKD. Trimming stripped 7 bases from V and 3 bases from J, with 13 bases between. This CDR3 has 13 amino acids. The CDR3 DNA sequence: TGTGCCATCAACCCGGTCGAAGGCTACGAGCAGTACTTC. Encoded protein: CAINPVEGYEQYF.

The genes are TRBV6-2 or TRBV6-3 and TRBJ1-5, with TRBD1 matching 9 bases. The germline V gene encodes CDR1 MNHEY and CDR2 SVGEGT. The junction had 7 bases not matched to a gene; V was cut back by 2 bases and J by 5 bases. This CDR3 has 16 residues. CDR3 coding DNA: TGTGCCAGCAGTTACGGGGACAGGGAACGGGATCAGCCCCAGCATTTT. It translates to CASSYGDRERDQPQHF.

The CDR3 loop is CASSWDRADTEAFF. CDR3 nucleotide sequence: TGTGCCAGCAGCTGGGACAGGGCGGACACTGAAGCTTTCTTT. The V and J genes are TRBV6-1 and TRBJ1-1; 9 bases fit TRBD1. Germline V gene lookup returns CDR1 MNHNS and CDR2 SASEGT. This CDR3 has 14 amino acids. After removal of 6 bases from V and 3 bases from J, the junction contained 5 bases not matched to a gene.

There are many counts of this clonotype. The CDR3 loop reads CSARGSGGSTDTQYF. In DNA form, the CDR3 reads TGCAGTGCTAGAGGGAGCGGGGGAAGCACAGATACGCAGTATTTT. The chain carries TRBV20-1 and TRBJ2-3; 8 nucleotides align to TRBD2. Germline V gene data show CDR1 as DFQATT and CDR2 as SNEGSKA (reference sequence). The CDR3 sequence is 15 residues long. The ends lost 1 base at V and 0 bases at J; junction bases unmatched: 3.

This clonotype has just a few counts. The chain uses TRBV12-3 or TRBV12-4 and TRBJ1-3; 11 positions match TRBD1. The CDR3 covers 15 residues. J was trimmed by 8 bases and V by 6 bases; bases with no gene match: 9. This chain's CDR3 is CASSRTGGDGDTIYF. The CDR3 DNA sequence: TGTGCCAGCAGCCGGACAGGGGGCGATGGGGACACCATATATTTT.

This clonotype was recorded a few times. One end of the junction fails to match germline, which may point to a read error. J is TRBJ1-5 and V is TRBV5-5; unclear D gene. CDR1 is SGHKS, CDR2 YYEKEE, per germline (reference sequence). This CDR3 spans 15 amino acids. CDR3 residues: CASSSSPGRNQPQNF. The CDR3 DNA sequence: TGTGCCAGCAGCTCGTCTCCGGGTCGCAATCAGCCCCAGAATTTT.

This clonotype was recorded many times. The chain is built from TRBV18 and TRBJ1-5; perhaps TRBD1 as D (6 bases). Germline V gene sequence: CDR1 KGHSH, CDR2 LQKENI. Trimming shortened V by 3 bases and J by 5 bases, and 11 bases separated the two germline ends. This CDR3 is built from 14 residues. CDR3 in DNA: TGTGCCAGCTCACCTACAGGGCCCGATCAGCCCCAGCATTTT. It is translated as CASSPTGPDQPQHF.

This clonotype was recorded many times. This chain links TRBV12-3 or TRBV12-4 with TRBJ1-4, with D possibly TRBD1 on 6 matching bases. The CDR3 has 15 amino acids. V dropped 5 bases and J dropped 8 bases, with 18 bases sitting between them. The DNA of the CDR3 is TGTGCCAGCAGTGAAATAGGGGGACGGGCCGAAAAACTGTTTTTT. Residues: CASSEIGGRAEKLFF.

This clonotype was counted between two and nine times. The chain uses TRBV7-9 and TRBJ1-2; tentative D call: TRBD1 (5 bases). This CDR3 is built from 15 residues. Germline V gene lookup returns CDR1 SEHNR and CDR2 FQNEAQ (reference sequence). V was clipped by 2 bases and J by 6 bases, with 16 bases between them. CDR3 sequence: CASSLQGYYVDGYTF. The DNA for the CDR3 is TGTGCCAGCAGCTTACAGGGTTATTATGTGGATGGCTACACCTTC.

This clonotype was seen ten or more times. The gene calls are TRBV30 and TRBJ1-1, with TRBD1 matching 7 bases. The germline V gene has CDR1 GTSNPN and CDR2 SVGIG (reference sequence). This CDR3 has 13 residues. The V segment lost 0 bases and the J segment 7 bases; nucleotides outside the gene matches: 5. The CDR3 here is CAWSVSRDSEAFF. The CDR3 coding sequence is TGTGCCTGGAGTGTATCCCGGGACAGTGAAGCTTTCTTT.

This clonotype was counted a few times. The rearrangement uses TRBV20-1 and TRBJ2-1, with a tentative D call TRBD1 (5 bases). Trimming pared 3 bases from V and 3 bases from J, leaving 12 bases between. The CDR3 covers 14 residues. CDR1 DFQATT and CDR2 SNEGSKA come from the germline V gene (reference sequence). CDR3: CSASRGSNYNEQFF. CDR3 sequence (DNA): TGCAGTGCTAGTAGGGGATCTAACTACAATGAGCAGTTCTTC.

This clonotype was observed many times. The chain couples TRBV19 to TRBJ2-7; D may be TRBD2 (5 bases). Germline V gene data show CDR1 as LNHDA and CDR2 as SQIVND (reference sequence). Trimming stripped 3 bases from V and 0 bases from J, with 12 bases between. The CDR3 contains 15 residues. CDR3 in amino acids: CASSILDGDSYEQYF. Written as DNA, the CDR3 is TGTGCCAGTAGTATCCTGGACGGGGACTCCTACGAGCAGTACTTC. The entire variable domain, with the rest obtained from reference TRBV19 and TRBJ2-7, is as follows: DGGITQSPKYLFRKEGQNVTLSCEQNLNHDAMYWYRQDPGQGLRLIYYSQIVNDFQKGDIAEGYSVSREKKESFPLTVTSAQKNPTAFYLCASSILDGDSYEQYFGPGTRLTVT.

This clonotype has a handful of counts. This CDR3 is CASSLVLGGAYEQFF. The CDR3 DNA is TGTGCCAGCAGCTTAGTACTTGGAGGGGCCTATGAGCAGTTCTTC. The chain employs TRBV7-8 and TRBJ2-1; a possible D gene is TRBD2 (6 bases). Germline loops: CDR1 SGHVS, CDR2 FQNEAQ. The V gene lost 1 base and the J gene lost 8 bases, with 15 bases spanning the gap. The CDR3 runs 15 residues.

This clonotype has a handful of counts. The genes are TRBV14 and TRBJ1-1, with D hard to call. The CDR3 contains 16 residues. V gave up 5 bases and J gave up 1 base, with 17 bases separating them. CDR1 is SGHDN and CDR2 is FVKESK in the germline V gene. The CDR3 sequence is CASSADGPRRNTEAFF. In DNA form, the CDR3 reads TGTGCCAGCAGCGCTGACGGTCCTCGAAGGAACACTGAAGCTTTCTTT.

This clonotype was detected only a few times. The V call is TRBV29-1, the J call TRBJ1-1; 10 bases are a match to TRBD1. Germline V gene sequence: CDR1 SQVTM, CDR2 ANQGSEA. J lost 4 bases, V lost 4 bases, and 3 bases had no gene match. The CDR3 spans 13 residues. CDR3 region: CSVGGQGRTEAFF. CDR3 coding DNA: TGCAGCGTTGGGGGACAGGGGCGCACTGAAGCTTTCTTT.

This clonotype has a count of ten or more. This chain connects TRBV6-2 or TRBV6-3 to TRBJ1-1; no clear D gene. This CDR3 has 14 residues. Germline V lookup: CDR1 MNHEY, CDR2 SVGEGT. Trimming took 4 bases from V and 0 from J, leaving 9 bases between them. Here the CDR3 reads CASSSKPVNTEAFF. In DNA, the CDR3 is TGTGCCAGCAGTTCAAAGCCTGTGAACACTGAAGCTTTCTTT.

The J gene is TRBJ1-3, the V gene TRBV12-3 or TRBV12-4; D is uncertain. V lost 7 bases and J 2 bases, leaving 6 bases between the germline ends. This CDR3 is built from 12 residues. The CDR3 here is CASTRTGNTIYF. For the CDR3, the DNA is TGTGCCAGCACGCGGACTGGAAACACCATATATTTT.

This clonotype was counted ten times or more. The chain recombines TRBV20-1 with TRBJ1-5, with 7 bases matching TRBD1. V lost 0 bases and J lost 6; bases outside the gene matches: 17. This CDR3 is built from 18 residues. The germline V gene has CDR1 DFQATT and CDR2 SNEGSKA (reference sequence). The CDR3 sequence: CSAREGRLDRDMIQPQHF. Here the CDR3 DNA reads TGCAGTGCTAGAGAAGGGAGACTTGACAGGGACATGATTCAGCCCCAGCATTTT.

The chain couples TRBV29-1 to TRBJ1-2, with 8 bases matching TRBD1. V lost 7 bases and J lost 2; bases outside the gene matches: 6. CDR1 is SQVTM and CDR2 is ANQGSEA in the germline V gene. There are 13 residues in the CDR3. The CDR3 sequence: CSGQTGANYGYTF. The CDR3 region has the DNA TGCAGCGGTCAGACAGGGGCCAACTATGGCTACACCTTC.

This clonotype has at least ten counts. This rearrangement joins TRBV12-3 or TRBV12-4 to TRBJ2-1, with D possibly TRBD2 on 6 matching bases. This CDR3 spans 13 amino acids. The V gene lost 3 bases and the J gene lost 10 bases, with 13 bases spanning the gap. CDR3 sequence reads: CASSFATLAEQFF. CDR3 nucleotide sequence: TGTGCCAGCAGTTTCGCGACCCTAGCGGAGCAGTTCTTC.

This clonotype has just a few counts. The gene calls are TRBV12-3 or TRBV12-4 and TRBJ2-3; 7 bases align to TRBD1. The CDR3 length is 14 residues. The V and J ends lost 6 bases and 2 bases, in that order; junction bases with no gene match: 5. CDR3 protein: CASSADRSTDTQYF. CDR3 sequence (DNA): TGTGCCAGCAGCGCGGACAGGTCCACAGATACGCAGTATTTT.